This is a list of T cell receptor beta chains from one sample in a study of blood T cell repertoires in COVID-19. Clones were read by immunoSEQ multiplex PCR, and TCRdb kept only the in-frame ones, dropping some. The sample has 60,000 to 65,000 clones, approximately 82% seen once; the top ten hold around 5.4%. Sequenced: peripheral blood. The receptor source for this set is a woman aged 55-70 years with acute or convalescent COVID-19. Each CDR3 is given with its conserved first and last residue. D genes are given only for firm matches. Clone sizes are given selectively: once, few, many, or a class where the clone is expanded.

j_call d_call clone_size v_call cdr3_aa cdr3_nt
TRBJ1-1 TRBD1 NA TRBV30 CAWRAMVGTGMNTEAFF TGTGCCTGGAGGGCGATGGTTGGGACAGGGATGAACACTGAAGCTTTCTTT
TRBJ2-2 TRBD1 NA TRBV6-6 CASSLRTGPGELFF TGTGCCAGCAGCCTACGGACAGGCCCCGGGGAGCTGTTTTTT
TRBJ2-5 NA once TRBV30 CAWSIKGGETQYF TGTGCCTGGAGTATAAAGGGGGGGGAGACCCAGTACTTC
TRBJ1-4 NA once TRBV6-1 CASSEGFGQKLFF TGTGCCAGCAGTGAGGGGTTCGGACAGAAACTGTTTTTT
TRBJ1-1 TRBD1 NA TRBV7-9 CASIQGATVTEAFF TGTGCCAGCATCCAGGGGGCCACTGTCACTGAAGCTTTCTTT
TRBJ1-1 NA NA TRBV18 CASSPRQIPTEAFF TGTGCCAGCTCACCAAGACAGATTCCCACTGAAGCTTTCTTT
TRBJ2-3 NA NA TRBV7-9 CASSPTGHPSQYF TGTGCCAGCAGCCCCACGGGACACCCCTCGCAGTATTTT
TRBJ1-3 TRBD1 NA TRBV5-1 CASSRDTGGSGNTIYF TGCGCCAGCAGCAGAGATACAGGGGGCTCCGGAAACACCATATATTTT
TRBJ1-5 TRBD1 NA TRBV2 CASSDSGGYSQPQHF TGTGCCAGCAGTGATTCAGGGGGGTACAGTCAGCCCCAGCATTTT
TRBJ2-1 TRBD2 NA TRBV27 CASSFSGTYNEQFF TGTGCCAGCAGTTTTAGCGGGACCTACAATGAGCAGTTCTTC
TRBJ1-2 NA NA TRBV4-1 CASSQDMGGGLGGYGYTF TGCGCCAGCAGCCAAGACATGGGAGGCGGACTTGGTGGCTATGGCTACACCTTC
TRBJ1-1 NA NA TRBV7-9 CASSFRGAEAFF TGTGCCAGCAGCTTCCGAGGTGCTGAAGCTTTCTTT
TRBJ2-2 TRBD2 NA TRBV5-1 CASSPTAGLVTGELFF TGCGCCAGCAGCCCAACCGCCGGACTAGTGACCGGGGAGCTGTTTTTT
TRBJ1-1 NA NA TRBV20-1 CSASPGGSAFF TGCAGTGCTAGTCCGGGCGGGAGTGCTTTCTTT
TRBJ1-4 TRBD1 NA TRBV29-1 CSVASTGVTNEKLFF TGCAGCGTCGCGTCGACAGGGGTAACTAATGAAAAACTGTTTTTT
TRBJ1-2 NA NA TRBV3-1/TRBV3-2 CASSQEEGLVYGYTF TGTGCCAGCAGCCAAGAGGAGGGGCTGGTCTATGGCTACACCTTC
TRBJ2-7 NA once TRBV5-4 CASSLVGGVALNEQYF TGTGCCAGCAGCCTCGTGGGCGGGGTGGCTTTAAACGAGCAGTACTTC
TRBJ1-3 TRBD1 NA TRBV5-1 CASSQQTGVGNTIYF TGCGCCAGCAGCCAACAGACAGGGGTTGGAAACACCATATATTTT
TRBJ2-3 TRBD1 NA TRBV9 CASSNRQGNTDTQYF TGTGCCAGCAGTAACAGACAGGGGAACACAGATACGCAGTATTTT
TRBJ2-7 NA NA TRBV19 CASTVGVGSYEQYF TGTGCCAGTACCGTCGGGGTCGGGTCCTACGAGCAGTACTTC
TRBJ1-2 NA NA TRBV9 CASSVSDSLNYGYTF TGTGCCAGCAGCGTATCGGACAGCCTCAATTATGGCTACACCTTC
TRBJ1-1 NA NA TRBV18 CASSPTAGGMNTEAFF TGTGCCAGCTCACCGACAGCGGGTGGAATGAACACTGAAGCTTTCTTT
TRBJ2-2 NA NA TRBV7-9 CAPQGVTGELFF TGTGCCCCCCAAGGGGTCACCGGGGAGCTGTTTTTT
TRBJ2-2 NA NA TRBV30 CAWSISGRTGELFF TGTGCCTGGAGTATATCGGGGAGGACCGGGGAGCTGTTTTTT
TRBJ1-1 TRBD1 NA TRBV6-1 CASSVAAGQGIFQSEAFF TGTGCCAGCAGTGTAGCGGCGGGACAGGGGATTTTCCAGTCTGAAGCTTTCTTT
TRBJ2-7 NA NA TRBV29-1 CSVGEGSGYEQYF TGCAGCGTCGGTGAGGGCTCCGGGTACGAGCAGTACTTC
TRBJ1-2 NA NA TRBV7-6 CASSLDSATPNYGYTF TGTGCCAGCAGCTTGGACAGTGCTACTCCTAACTATGGCTACACCTTC
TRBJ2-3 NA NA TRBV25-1 CASSSHARGTDTQYF TGTGCCAGCAGTAGTCATGCCCGAGGCACAGATACGCAGTATTTT
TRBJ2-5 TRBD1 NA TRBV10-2 CASGRTGAQETQYF TGCGCCAGCGGGCGGACAGGTGCCCAAGAGACCCAGTACTTC
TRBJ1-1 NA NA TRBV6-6 CASSYRGEAFF TGTGCCAGCAGTTACAGGGGGGAAGCTTTCTTT
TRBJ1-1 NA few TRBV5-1 CASSLQAESVEAFF TGCGCCAGCAGTTTACAGGCAGAGTCTGTGGAAGCTTTCTTT
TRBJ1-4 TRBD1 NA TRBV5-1 CASSLDRAEKLFF TGCGCCAGCAGCCTTGACAGGGCGGAAAAACTGTTTTTT
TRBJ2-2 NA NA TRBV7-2 CASSLQSGEPGELFF TGTGCCAGCAGCTTACAGTCAGGGGAACCCGGGGAGCTGTTTTTT
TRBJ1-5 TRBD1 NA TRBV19 CASTAGTGPAQPQHF TGTGCCAGTACCGCCGGGACAGGGCCTGCTCAGCCCCAGCATTTT
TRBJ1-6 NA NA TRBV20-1 CSASRGLAYNSPLHF TGCAGTGCTAGTAGAGGGCTCGCCTATAATTCACCCCTCCACTTT
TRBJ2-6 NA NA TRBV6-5 CASSYDSSGANVLTF TGTGCCAGCAGTTACGACAGCTCTGGGGCCAACGTCCTGACTTTC